What follows are 26 T cell receptor beta chains derived from one specimen sequenced in a study of regulatory T cells in long-lasting Graves disease. Assembly of TCR beta libraries relied on iRepertoire HTBI primers together with Arm-PCR of CDR3 regions. TCRdb reanalysed the multiplex PCR reads using MiXCR and keeps one entry per CDR3 protein. The data show 650,000 to 850,000 distinct CDR3 sequences, around 30% seen once. Time point in this sample: persistent/refractory GD, antithyroid drugs over 5 years with positive TRAb. PBMC-derived RNA was used for the TCR library. Material: peripheral blood mononuclear cells (PBMCs), obtained when the disease was refractory, from a patient treated with antithyroid drugs. These receptors were collected from a female donor with Graves disease.

As concerns this clonotype: A read error may account for a junction end that differs from germline. CDR3 residues: CAGSLALATIYNEQFF. CDR3 DNA: TGTGCCGGCAGCTTAGCGCTAGCGACAATCTACAATGAGCAGTTCTTC. The chain uses TRBV11-2 and TRBJ2-1; perhaps TRBD2 as D (6 bases). The CDR3 has 16 residues. Germline assignment: CDR1 SGHAT and CDR2 FQNNGV. Complete variable domain (other parts from reference TRBV11-2 and TRBJ2-1): EAGVAQSPRYKIIEKRQSVAFWCNPISGHATLYWYQQILGQGPKLLIQFQNNGVVDDSQLPKDRFSAERLKGVDSTLKIQPAKLEDSAVYLCAGSLALATIYNEQFFGPGTRLTVL.

V usage is TRBV5-1 and J usage is TRBJ1-2; D unresolved. Germline values: CDR1 SGHRS, CDR2 YFSETQ. V was trimmed by 1 base and J by 2 bases, leaving 6 bases between them. The CDR3 covers 13 residues. The CDR3 loop reads CASSLSQNYGYTF. DNA for the CDR3: TGCGCCAGCAGCTTGTCTCAGAACTATGGCTACACCTTC.

The rearrangement joins TRBV11-2 to TRBJ2-7, with a tentative D call TRBD1 (6 bases). Trimming pared 2 bases from V and 5 bases from J, leaving 13 bases between. Germline lookup yields CDR1 SGHAT and CDR2 FQNNGV. The CDR3 sequence is 14 residues long. CDR3 nucleotides: TGTGCCAGCAGCTTACAGGGGAGTTTCAACGAGCAGTACTTC. This translates into CASSLQGSFNEQYF.

This clonotype was observed a few times. The chain employs TRBV12-3 or TRBV12-4 and TRBJ1-2, with D possibly being TRBD1 (5 bases). Between the trimmed V and J ends, which lost 8 bases and 8 bases, there was a span of 21 bases. The CDR3 covers 14 residues. The CDR3 DNA sequence: TGTGCCAGCCGACCAAGCGGCCGCGGGGGAGGCTACACCTTC. Translating it yields CASRPSGRGGGYTF.

This clonotype was found a few times. The rearrangement uses TRBV7-3 and TRBJ2-2; 12 positions match TRBD2. This CDR3 is built from 18 residues. Germline V lookup: CDR1 SGHTA, CDR2 FQGTGA. With V trimmed by 9 bases and J by 4 bases, 15 bases remained unmatched. The CDR3 sequence is CARRPLLAGGRITGELFF. CDR3 in DNA: TGTGCCAGGCGGCCCTTACTAGCGGGAGGCCGGATCACCGGGGAGCTGTTTTTT.

The chain recombines TRBV15 with TRBJ1-2, with unresolved D. Trimming shortened V by 0 bases and J by 8 bases, and 16 bases separated the two germline ends. The CDR3 loop spans 15 amino acids. CDR1 is LNHNV, CDR2 YYDKDF, per germline (reference sequence). The CDR3 coding sequence is TGTGCCACCAGCAGAGATCCGGGCCCGAGAGCAGGCTACACCTTC. Translated, it gives CATSRDPGPRAGYTF.

Comments on this clonotype: An end of the junction does not agree with germline; a read error may underlie this. This chain joins TRBV10-2 and TRBJ2-7; D gene ambiguous. The CDR3 is 11 residues long. CDR1 is WSHSY, CDR2 SAAADI, per germline. The DNA for the CDR3 is TGCGCCAGCAGAGATCTTGGCTCCGCTTTCTTC. This gives the protein CASRDLGSAFF.

The V and J genes are TRBV5-1 and TRBJ2-2; tentative D call: TRBD1 (6 bases). Germline V gives CDR1 SGHRS, CDR2 YFSETQ. CDR3 length: 13 amino acids. V lost 5 bases and J lost 12, with 17 bases in between. Here the CDR3 DNA reads TGCGCCAGCAGTCTAAGTGGACAGCCTAAGCTGTTTTTT. This translates into CASSLSGQPKLFF.

The chain uses TRBV7-9 and TRBJ1-6, with 9 bases lining up with TRBD1. The CDR3 length is 18 residues. The ends lost 5 bases at V and 4 bases at J; junction bases unmatched: 12. From germline, CDR1 is SEHNR and CDR2 FQNEAQ (reference sequence). The CDR3 nucleotides are TGTGCCAGCAGCGGATCAAGACAGGGGGGATCTTATAATTCACCCCTCCACTTT. Residues: CASSGSRQGGSYNSPLHF.

The chain is built from TRBV20-1 and TRBJ2-2; 13 nucleotides match TRBD2. This CDR3 is 15 amino acids long. Germline V lookup: CDR1 DFQATT, CDR2 SNEGSKA (reference sequence). The V and J ends lost 3 bases and 8 bases, in that order; junction bases with no gene match: 6. The CDR3 here is CSASTSGRARGELFF. In DNA, the CDR3 is TGCAGTGCTAGCACTAGCGGGAGGGCCAGAGGGGAGCTGTTTTTT.

This clonotype was found once. The V and J genes are TRBV6-2 or TRBV6-3 and TRBJ2-6; the D is unclear. The CDR3 is made up of 18 amino acids. The germline CDR1 and CDR2 sequences are MNHEY and SVGEGT. Trimming took 5 bases from V and 0 from J, leaving 17 bases between them. In DNA form, the CDR3 reads TGTGCCAGCAGTGAAGAAGTGGGCTGGAGCTCTGGGGCCAACGTCCTGACTTTC. Its protein product is CASSEEVGWSSGANVLTF.

The J gene is TRBJ1-2, the V gene TRBV20-1; no firm D call. Germline V gene sequence: CDR1 DFQATT, CDR2 SNEGSKA (reference sequence). The CDR3 covers 12 residues. V lost 7 bases and J 6 bases, leaving 15 bases between the germline ends. CDR3: CSEEEGPDGYTF. The CDR3 nucleotides read TGCAGTGAGGAGGAGGGTCCGGATGGCTACACCTTC.

The V call is TRBV5-1, the J call TRBJ2-7; 7 nucleotides line up with TRBD2. Germline CDR1 is SGHRS and CDR2 is YFSETQ. The CDR3 sequence is 15 residues long. The trim removed 4 bases at V and 0 bases at J, leaving 7 bases unmatched. The CDR3 bases are TGCGCCAGCAGCAAGGATAGCGGGCCCTCCTACGAGCAGTACTTC. The encoded protein is CASSKDSGPSYEQYF.

This clonotype was detected only once. The chain uses TRBV5-1 and TRBJ1-5, with no clear D. The CDR3 extends over 15 amino acids. V shed 1 base and J shed 4 bases, with 12 bases lying between them. Germline assignment: CDR1 SGHRS and CDR2 YFSETQ. The CDR3 nucleotides are TGCGCCAGCAGCTTGCTGGGCACTCGGAATCAGCCCCAGCATTTT. This translates into CASSLLGTRNQPQHF.

The V gene is TRBV20-1, the J gene TRBJ1-2; 10 bases are shared with TRBD1. This CDR3 has 14 amino acids. Germline CDR1 DFQATT, CDR2 SNEGSKA (reference sequence). V was pared by 0 bases and J by 4 bases, with 2 bases of the junction left unmatched. The CDR3 bases are TGCAGTGCTAGAGACGGGACAGGGGCCTATGGCTACACCTTC. This gives the protein CSARDGTGAYGYTF.

J is TRBJ2-7 and V is TRBV2, with a tentative D call TRBD1 (6 bases). Between the trimmed V and J ends, which lost 2 bases and 7 bases, there was a span of 15 bases. The V gene's germline CDR1 is SNHLY and CDR2 FYNNEI. This CDR3 spans 14 amino acids. The CDR3 here is CASSEPRGVREQYF. The DNA of the CDR3 is TGTGCCAGCAGTGAACCCAGGGGAGTGAGGGAGCAGTACTTC.

This chain links TRBV29-1 with TRBJ1-2, with D perhaps matching TRBD1 (5 bases). CDR3 length: 12 amino acids. Germline CDR1 and CDR2: SQVTM and ANQGSEA. Trimming pared 4 bases from V and 2 bases from J, leaving 8 bases between. The CDR3 spells CSVVGGNYGYTF. The CDR3 nucleotides are TGCAGCGTTGTGGGGGGGAACTATGGCTACACCTTC.

In this sample, this clonotype turned up a few times. The rearrangement links TRBV3-1 to TRBJ2-7; TRBD2 agrees at 7 bases. The CDR3 runs to 15 residues. V gave up 3 bases and J gave up 6 bases; unmatched junction bases: 11. Looked up from germline, CDR1 is LGHDT and CDR2 is YNNKEL (reference sequence). The CDR3 loop is CASSHSPGGLFEQYF. CDR3 in DNA: TGTGCCAGCAGCCACTCTCCGGGAGGTCTTTTCGAGCAGTACTTC.

This clonotype came up many times. The chain recombines TRBV6-9 with TRBJ1-5; TRBD1 is a possible D gene (5 bases). This CDR3 region has 14 residues. Germline CDR1 reads MNHGY; CDR2 reads SVAAGI. Between the trimmed V and J ends, which lost 3 bases and 2 bases, there was a span of 8 bases. The CDR3 DNA is TGTGCCAGCAGTTACGTACAGGGCAATCAGCCCCAGCATTTT. It codes for CASSYVQGNQPQHF.

This clonotype was detected ten times or more. The rearrangement joins TRBV6-1 to TRBJ2-2, with D tentatively TRBD1 (5 bases). The CDR3 covers 13 residues. Germline V gene lookup returns CDR1 MNHNS and CDR2 SASEGT. Deletions cut 6 bases from V and 6 bases from J, with 11 bases between. DNA of the CDR3: TGTGCCAGCAGACGAAGGGGTTCCGGGGAGCTGTTTTTT. As protein: CASRRRGSGELFF.

The J gene is TRBJ2-5, the V gene TRBV20-1; TRBD2 aligns across 10 bases. Trimming removed 8 bases from V and 5 bases from J; junction bases left unmatched: 8. Germline V gene sequence: CDR1 DFQATT, CDR2 SNEGSKA (reference sequence). The CDR3 has 13 residues. The CDR3 here is CSTSGRDLETQYF. DNA of the CDR3: TGCAGTACCAGCGGGAGGGACCTTGAGACCCAGTACTTC.

This clonotype has just one count. CDR3 nucleotides: TGTGCCAGCAGTAGACTAGACGCGGAGACCCAGTACTTC. Encoded protein: CASSRLDAETQYF. The chain is built from TRBV25-1 and TRBJ2-5, with a possible D match to TRBD2 (6 bases). The CDR3 extends over 13 amino acids. In germline, CDR1 is MGHDK, CDR2 SYGVNS. With 5 bases removed from V and 5 bases from J, the gap between germline ends came to 12 bases.

Only a few counts were recorded for this clonotype. The chain combines TRBV13 with TRBJ1-1; TRBD1 aligns across 9 bases. The CDR3 length is 15 residues. Trimming took 6 bases from V and 1 from J; bases not matched to a gene: 6. Germline CDR1 is PRHDT and CDR2 is FYEKMQ (reference sequence). The CDR3 DNA reads TGTGCCAGCAGTCCACAGGGGGCGGCGAACACTGAAGCTTTCTTT. Translated: CASSPQGAANTEAFF.

Many counts were recorded for this clonotype. The chain couples TRBV12-3 or TRBV12-4 to TRBJ1-5, with a tentative D call TRBD1 (5 bases). The V and J ends lost 10 bases and 2 bases respectively, with 18 bases between them. This CDR3 is built from 15 residues. As DNA, the CDR3 is TGTGCCACCAACCCGGGGGGGGTGGGCAATCAGCCCCAGCATTTT. Translated: CATNPGGVGNQPQHF.

This chain links TRBV3-1 with TRBJ1-2; TRBD1 matches at 11 bases. After removal of 2 bases from V and 7 bases from J, the junction contained 6 bases not matched to a gene. CDR1 is LGHDT, CDR2 YNNKEL, per germline (reference sequence). The length of the CDR3 is 15 residues. The CDR3 DNA sequence: TGTGCCAGCAGCCAACAGGACAGGGGGCAAAGTGGCTACACCTTC. This translates into CASSQQDRGQSGYTF.

There are a few counts of this clonotype. The rearrangement joins TRBV2 to TRBJ1-3; no firm D call. Between the trimmed V and J ends, which lost 11 bases and 2 bases, there was a span of 10 bases. Germline assignment: CDR1 SNHLY and CDR2 FYNNEI. This CDR3 comprises 12 residues. The DNA of the CDR3 is TGTGCCCTGGTGGCTGCTGGAAACACCATATATTTT. It codes for CALVAAGNTIYF.